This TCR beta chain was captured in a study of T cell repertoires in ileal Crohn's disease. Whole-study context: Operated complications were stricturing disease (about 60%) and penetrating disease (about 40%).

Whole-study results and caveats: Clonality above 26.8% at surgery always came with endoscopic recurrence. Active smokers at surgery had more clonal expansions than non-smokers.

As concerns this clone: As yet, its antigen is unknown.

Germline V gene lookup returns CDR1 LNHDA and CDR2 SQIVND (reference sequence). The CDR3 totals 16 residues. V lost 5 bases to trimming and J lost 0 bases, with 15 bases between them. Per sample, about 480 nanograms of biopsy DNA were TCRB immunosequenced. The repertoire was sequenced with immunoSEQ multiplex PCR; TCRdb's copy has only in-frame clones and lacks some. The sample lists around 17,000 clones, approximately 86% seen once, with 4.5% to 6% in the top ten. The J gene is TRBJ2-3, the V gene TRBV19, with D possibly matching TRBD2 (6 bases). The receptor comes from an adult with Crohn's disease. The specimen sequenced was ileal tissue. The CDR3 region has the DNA TGTGCCAGTAGTCGGGCGAGCGGGTCTAGCACAGATACGCAGTATTTT. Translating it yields CASSRASGSSTDTQYF.